These 5 T cell receptor beta chains were sequenced from one sample in a study of T cells after yellow fever vaccination. TCRdb re-derived calls from the 5' RACE reads in MiXCR, one entry per CDR3 protein. This repertoire shows some 560,000 distinct CDR3 sequences, roughly a fifth found once; its top ten account for more than 13%. Source: PBMCs, taken 15 days after the yellow fever booster vaccination. The receptors shown here come from a man between 25 and 39 years old who received the YFV17D yellow fever vaccine.

A few counts support this clonotype. As DNA, the CDR3 is TGCGCCAGCAGCTTGATGAGCAACACAGGAGAGACCCAGTACTTC. The encoded protein is CASSLMSNTGETQYF. This chain uses TRBV5-1 with TRBJ2-5; TRBD1 is a possible D gene (5 bases). Trimming took 1 base from V and 4 from J, leaving 14 bases between them. Germline-derived CDR1 and CDR2 are SGHRS and YFSETQ. The CDR3 is made up of 15 amino acids.

The V gene is TRBV30, the J gene TRBJ2-1; D might be TRBD1 or TRBD2, each matching 5 bases. Germline assignment: CDR1 GTSNPN and CDR2 SVGIG (reference sequence). The CDR3 covers 14 residues. The V and J ends lost 2 bases and 4 bases respectively, with 12 bases between them. CDR3 loop: CAWSPGTAYNEQFF. CDR3 DNA sequence: TGTGCCTGGAGTCCTGGGACGGCGTACAATGAGCAGTTCTTC.

This clonotype was seen ten or more times. The V call is TRBV9, the J call TRBJ1-1; 7 nucleotides align to TRBD1. CDR1 SGDLS and CDR2 YYNGEE come from the germline V gene. The CDR3 spans 15 residues. V shed 0 bases, J shed 3 bases, and the junction held 5 bases outside the gene matches. CDR3 amino acids: CASSVEGQMDTEAFF. CDR3 DNA: TGTGCCAGCAGCGTAGAGGGACAGATGGACACTGAAGCTTTCTTT.

V and J are TRBV29-1 and TRBJ2-3; tentative D call: TRBD1 (6 bases). Between the trimmed V and J ends, which lost 4 bases and 0 bases, there was a span of 11 bases. CDR1 and CDR2 (germline): SQVTM, ANQGSEA. The CDR3 extends over 14 amino acids. This CDR3 reads CSVAGTTSTDTQYF. CDR3 nucleotide sequence: TGCAGCGTTGCTGGGACAACTAGCACAGATACGCAGTATTTT.

This clonotype was seen at least ten times. The chain joins TRBV20-1 to TRBJ2-1; TRBD1 might be the D (5 bases). V gave up 7 bases and J gave up 10 bases, with 11 bases separating them. There are 10 residues in the CDR3. Germline V CDR1 and CDR2: DFQATT, SNEGSKA (reference sequence). The CDR3 coding sequence is TGCAGTGTCGACAGCCGAGAGCAGTTCTTC. It encodes CSVDSREQFF.